This TCR beta chain was recorded in a study of CD8 T cell repertoires and HIV-1 epitope variants. In the study overall: Each of Twenty-five Gag and Nef epitope peptides stimulated a separate culture. Autologous T cell-negative cells served as antigen-presenting cells in equal numbers.

The germline CDR1 and CDR2 sequences are LGHNA and YSLEER. The CDR3 extends over 14 amino acids. Trimming stripped 0 bases from V and 6 bases from J, with 10 bases between. The data were produced by immunoSEQ multiplex PCR, yet TCRdb's version contains in-frame clones alone and is incomplete. Here the sample spans 4,500 to 6,000 clones, approximately 66% being singletons. As concerns this clone: Antigen unknown.

The chain uses TRBV4-3 and TRBJ2-3; unclear D gene. This receptor was identified in a male donor with HIV. The specimen was cultured CD8+ T cells derived from PBMCs. The CDR3 DNA is TGCGCCAGCAGCCAAGACAGTTCACAGGATACGCAGTATTTT. It yields the protein CASSQDSSQDTQYF.